Listed here are 20 T cell receptor beta chains from one sample, sequenced in a study of identical twins. TCRdb reprocessed the 5' RACE reads via MiXCR and lists one record per CDR3 protein. The sample yields 200,000 to 250,000 distinct CDR3 sequences, around 6.5% seen once. The sample also formed part of further work on T cells expressing NK-cell markers.

Sequenced input: CD8+ T cells sorted from blood. These receptors were collected from a young woman in good health.

The table lists this clonotype with many counts. The CDR3 reads CASSVDPTGELFF. The CDR3 nucleotides read TGTGCCAGCAGCGTGGACCCGACCGGGGAGCTGTTTTTT. The rearrangement links TRBV9 to TRBJ2-2; D is ambiguous. V lost 2 bases to trimming and J lost 5 bases, with 7 bases between them. Germline V lookup: CDR1 SGDLS, CDR2 YYNGEE. CDR3 length equals 13 residues.

There are a few counts of this clonotype. The chain is built from TRBV20-1 and TRBJ2-7; the match to TRBD1 covers 8 bases. Trimming at V came to 0 bases and at J to 4 bases, leaving 8 bases not matched to a gene. This CDR3 is 15 amino acids long. The germline gives CDR1 DFQATT, CDR2 SNEGSKA (reference sequence). The CDR3 sequence is CSAREKDRALYEQYF. CDR3 DNA sequence: TGCAGTGCTAGAGAGAAGGACAGGGCTTTATACGAGCAGTACTTC.

Many counts were recorded for this clonotype. The chain couples TRBV4-3 to TRBJ1-5; no clear D gene. The germline V gene encodes CDR1 LGHNA and CDR2 YSLEER. The CDR3 length is 14 residues. V lost 2 bases to trimming and J lost 7 bases, with 12 bases between them. CDR3 sequence (DNA): TGCGCCAGCAGCCAAAGGACCGTTGGGCAGCCCCAGCATTTT. This translates into CASSQRTVGQPQHF.

V gene TRBV7-9 combines with J gene TRBJ1-4; 7 positions agree with TRBD1. From germline, CDR1 is SEHNR and CDR2 FQNEAQ (reference sequence). J was trimmed by 12 bases and V by 2 bases; bases with no gene match: 3. This CDR3 comprises 12 residues. The CDR3 nucleotides are TGTGCCAGCAGCTTAACCGGGACAGAACTGTTTTTT. It translates to CASSLTGTELFF. The full variable domain, completed using reference TRBV7-9 and TRBJ1-4, is DTGVSQNPRHKITKRGQNVTFRCDPISEHNRLYWYRQTLGQGPEFLTYFQNEAQLEKSRLLSDRFSAERPKGSFSTLEIQRTEQGDSAMYLCASSLTGTELFFGSGTQLSVL.

This clonotype was seen a handful of times. The chain links TRBV12-5 to TRBJ1-6; D ambiguous. The CDR3 covers 15 residues. Germline V CDR1 and CDR2: LGHNT, FRNRAP. V lost 4 bases and J lost 7, with 14 bases in between. The CDR3 protein is CASGSENFLNSPLHF. The CDR3 DNA reads TGTGCTAGTGGTTCCGAAAACTTTCTAAATTCACCCCTCCACTTT.

This clonotype was counted ten times or more. This sequence joins TRBV4-2 and TRBJ2-1, with 8 bases lining up with TRBD2. Losses at the gene ends were 2 bases for V and 1 base for J; bases not matched to a gene: 7. The CDR3 is 17 residues long. Germline V CDR1 and CDR2: LGHNA, YNFKEQ. Here the CDR3 reads CASSQNLGGGSYNEQFF. The CDR3, as DNA: TGTGCCAGCAGCCAAAATCTCGGCGGGGGGTCCTACAATGAGCAGTTCTTC.

The rearrangement joins TRBV11-2 to TRBJ2-1, with D maybe TRBD2 (6 bases). Germline V CDR1 and CDR2: SGHAT, FQNNGV. V lost 3 bases and J 0 bases, leaving 9 bases between the germline ends. The CDR3 contains 15 residues. The CDR3 is CASSFRDFSYNEQFF. The CDR3 bases are TGTGCCAGCAGCTTCCGGGACTTCTCCTACAATGAGCAGTTCTTC.

The table lists this clonotype with many counts. The chain has TRBV27 and TRBJ2-5; 10 nucleotides match TRBD2. This CDR3 is built from 15 residues. Trimming at V came to 2 bases and at J to 2 bases, leaving 2 bases not matched to a gene. Germline V CDR1 and CDR2: MNHEY, SMNVEV (reference sequence). CDR3 nucleotide sequence: TGTGCCAGCAGTTTAATAGCGGGAGGACAAGAGACCCAGTACTTC. This sequence encodes CASSLIAGGQETQYF.

This clonotype has just a few counts. The chain recombines TRBV20-1 with TRBJ1-1; D is uncertain. In germline, CDR1 is DFQATT, CDR2 SNEGSKA (reference sequence). With 3 bases removed from V and 4 bases from J, the gap between germline ends came to 12 bases. This CDR3 has 13 amino acids. CDR3 DNA: TGCAGTGCTAGGTCGGGAGTGGGCACTGAAGCTTTCTTT. It is translated as CSARSGVGTEAFF.

This clonotype has only a few counts. The V gene is TRBV27, the J gene TRBJ2-7; D is uncertain. CDR1 is MNHEY and CDR2 is SMNVEV in the germline V gene (reference sequence). There are 14 residues in the CDR3. The germline V and J ends were trimmed by 5 bases and 3 bases, with 14 bases remaining between them. In nucleotides, the CDR3 is TGTGCCAGCAGTCCACCGCCCCCCGGCTACGAGCAGTACTTC. It is translated as CASSPPPPGYEQYF.

This clonotype was observed at least ten times. J is TRBJ1-1 and V is TRBV20-1; D not resolved. Germline V gene sequence: CDR1 DFQATT, CDR2 SNEGSKA (reference sequence). Trimming shortened V by 0 bases and J by 0 bases, and 8 bases separated the two germline ends. This CDR3 has 14 amino acids. The CDR3 DNA follows: TGCAGTGCTAGAGAGCCAGGTCTGAACACTGAAGCTTTCTTT. Amino acids: CSAREPGLNTEAFF.

This clonotype occurred many times. The chain has TRBV14 and TRBJ2-1; D remains ambiguous. Germline V lookup: CDR1 SGHDN, CDR2 FVKESK. This CDR3 has 12 residues. V dropped 3 bases and J dropped 9 bases, with 9 bases sitting between them. The CDR3 coding sequence is TGTGCCAGCAGCCACCCGATCGGTGAGCAGTTCTTC. This translates into CASSHPIGEQFF.

The J gene is TRBJ2-1, the V gene TRBV18, with 12 bases that match TRBD1. The V gene end was trimmed by 5 bases and the J gene end by 6 bases; junction bases not matched to a gene: 5. Germline lookup yields CDR1 KGHSH and CDR2 LQKENI. The CDR3 loop spans 15 amino acids. CDR3 sequence reads: CASSFSGQGANEQFF. In DNA, the CDR3 is TGTGCCAGCTCATTCTCGGGACAGGGGGCCAATGAGCAGTTCTTC.

The table lists this clonotype with a few counts. The gene calls are TRBV2 and TRBJ2-7; 8 nucleotides align to TRBD1. CDR3 length: 15 amino acids. Looked up from germline, CDR1 is SNHLY and CDR2 is FYNNEI. Trimming cost V 8 bases and J 2 bases; bases outside gene matches: 11. CDR3 loop: CASSQGQGPPYEQYF. CDR3 in DNA: TGTGCCAGCTCGCAAGGACAGGGACCCCCCTACGAGCAGTACTTC.

This sequence joins TRBV29-1 and TRBJ2-7; D is unclear. CDR1 and CDR2 (germline): SQVTM, ANQGSEA. The CDR3 runs 11 residues. V gave up 3 bases and J gave up 2 bases, with 5 bases separating them. The CDR3 coding sequence is TGCAGCGTTGAGGAAGCCTACGAGCAGTACTTC. Its protein product is CSVEEAYEQYF.

There are a few counts of this clonotype. The V call is TRBV7-9, the J call TRBJ2-2; D might be TRBD1 (6 bases). This CDR3 region has 15 residues. Per the germline V gene, CDR1 is SEHNR and CDR2 is FQNEAQ (reference sequence). With 3 bases removed from V and 0 bases from J, the gap between germline ends came to 8 bases. CDR3 amino acids: CASSFRDTNTGELFF. CDR3 sequence (DNA): TGTGCCAGCAGCTTCAGGGACACGAACACCGGGGAGCTGTTTTTT.

The V call is TRBV4-3, the J call TRBJ2-2, with D uncertain. CDR1 and CDR2 from the germline V gene are LGHNA and YSLEER. This CDR3 contains 13 residues. V gave up 1 base and J gave up 7 bases, with 7 bases separating them. The CDR3 coding sequence is TGCGCCAGCAGCCAAGTGGCGCTCGGGGAGCTGTTTTTT. It yields the protein CASSQVALGELFF.

The rearrangement uses TRBV11-2 and TRBJ1-2; no reliable D call. V shed 5 bases and J shed 2 bases, with 12 bases lying between them. The CDR3 contains 14 residues. Germline values: CDR1 SGHAT, CDR2 FQNNGV. CDR3 coding DNA: TGTGCCAGCAGCCCGAGGGTTATCAACTATGGCTACACCTTC. Protein: CASSPRVINYGYTF.

This clonotype occurred a few times. The rearrangement uses TRBV5-1 and TRBJ2-7; no firm D call. The CDR3 has 13 amino acids. Germline CDR1 is SGHRS and CDR2 is YFSETQ. The V end lost 4 bases, the J end lost 5 bases, and 13 bases lay between the germline ends. Here the CDR3 DNA reads TGCGCCAGCAGCACGGGCCTTGGGGACGAGCAGTACTTC. This gives the protein CASSTGLGDEQYF.

This clonotype was seen at least ten times. The chain recombines TRBV4-3 with TRBJ2-3, with TRBD2 as a possible D gene (7 bases). The CDR3 runs 16 residues. V dropped 0 bases and J dropped 1 base, with 11 bases sitting between them. Germline CDR1 reads LGHNA; CDR2 reads YSLEER. CDR3 sequence reads: CASSQDTGGGTDTQYF. The CDR3 DNA follows: TGCGCCAGCAGCCAAGATACGGGGGGCGGCACAGATACGCAGTATTTT.